Each of the 21 T cell receptor beta chains below was sequenced from the same sample in a study of blood T cells in healthy people across ages. A second PCR, run for about 7 to 11 cycles, used a sample-barcoded 5' primer plus a J-beta primer mix. TCRdb fed the 5' RACE reads into MiXCR, producing one record per CDR3 protein. The sample records hundreds of thousands of distinct CDR3 sequences, about 24% being singletons. The material sequenced was blood. The receptors here all came from a man between 65 and 79 years old in good health.

The chain has TRBV28 and TRBJ1-2; D gene unclear. Germline assignment: CDR1 MDHEN and CDR2 SYDVKM. Trimming shortened V by 3 bases and J by 8 bases, and 10 bases separated the two germline ends. The CDR3 covers 12 residues. In DNA form, the CDR3 reads TGTGCCAGCAGTTTTTTGAACGCAGGCTACACCTTC. Translating it yields CASSFLNAGYTF.

This clonotype was seen a handful of times. The chain links TRBV12-3 or TRBV12-4 to TRBJ1-4; D not resolved. The CDR3 extends over 11 amino acids. V lost 2 bases, J lost 8 bases, and 3 bases lay in between. This CDR3 reads CASSLKEKLFF. CDR3 nucleotides: TGTGCCAGCAGTTTAAAGGAAAAACTGTTTTTT.

Turning to this clonotype: A single base separates this from a much larger clone, so it may be a read error. The chain carries TRBV7-9 and TRBJ1-1, with TRBD1 as a possible D gene (5 bases). There are 15 residues in the CDR3. Germline CDR1 SEHNR, CDR2 FQNEAQ (reference sequence). V was shortened by 0 bases and J by 6 bases, with 14 bases between the two germline ends. Written as DNA, the CDR3 is TGTGCCAGCAGCTTAGCGAGGGCAGGGATCGCTGAAGCTTTCTTT. Amino acid sequence: CASSLARAGIAEAFF.

This clonotype was seen repeatedly, ten times or more. V usage is TRBV12-3 or TRBV12-4 and J usage is TRBJ1-1, with 7 bases aligning to TRBD1. V lost 6 bases to trimming and J lost 1 base; unmatched junction nucleotides: 8. The CDR3 is 15 residues long. The DNA for the CDR3 is TGTGCCAGCAGGGCGACAGGGTTTAGGAACACTGAAGCTTTCTTT. This sequence encodes CASRATGFRNTEAFF.

This clonotype was seen a handful of times. This chain joins TRBV7-2 and TRBJ2-5; 7 bases are shared with TRBD2. The CDR3 runs 14 residues. Unmatched junction bases numbered 7, after V lost 4 bases and J lost 5 bases. CDR1 and CDR2 from the germline V gene are SGHTA and FQGNSA. The CDR3 DNA follows: TGTGCCAGCAGCTGGGGGGGGACTGGGGAGACCCAGTACTTC. Protein product: CASSWGGTGETQYF.

The chain employs TRBV28 and TRBJ2-1; D call uncertain. Germline loops: CDR1 MDHEN, CDR2 SYDVKM. The V gene lost 2 bases and the J gene lost 0 bases, with 8 bases spanning the gap. This CDR3 has 15 residues. CDR3 in amino acids: CASSLSHSSYNEQFF. Here the CDR3 DNA reads TGTGCCAGCAGTTTAAGCCACAGCTCCTACAATGAGCAGTTCTTC. The full variable domain, rest sourced from reference TRBV28 and TRBJ2-1, is DVKVTQSSRYLVKRTGEKVFLECVQDMDHENMFWYRQDPGLGLRLIYFSYDVKMKEKGDIPEGYSVSREKKERFSLILESASTNQTSMYLCASSLSHSSYNEQFFGPGTRLTVL.

This chain links TRBV6-6 with TRBJ2-7; D not certain. Germline CDR1 is MNHNY and CDR2 is SVGAGI (reference sequence). This CDR3 contains 12 residues. The V gene lost 8 bases and the J gene lost 12 bases, with 20 bases spanning the gap. The CDR3 DNA follows: TGTGCCAGCCACGCTGACTTAGACGTCCTGTACTTC. Its protein product is CASHADLDVLYF.

This clonotype was recorded a few times. The genes are TRBV18 and TRBJ1-4; D is undetermined. The V gene's germline CDR1 is KGHSH and CDR2 LQKENI. CDR3 length: 13 residues. The V and J ends lost 6 bases and 5 bases respectively, with 10 bases between them. The CDR3, as DNA: TGTGCCAGCTCTTATGGCTCAAATGAAAAACTGTTTTTT. It specifies CASSYGSNEKLFF.

This clonotype was seen a handful of times. The rearrangement links TRBV18 to TRBJ2-3; 7 positions agree with TRBD2. The germline CDR1 and CDR2 sequences are KGHSH and LQKENI. The CDR3 length is 15 residues. Trimming cost V 3 bases and J 5 bases; bases outside gene matches: 8. This CDR3 reads CASSPQTSAGDTQYF. CDR3 DNA: TGTGCCAGCTCACCGCAAACTAGCGCGGGAGATACGCAGTATTTT. Based on the CDR3 plus reference TRBV18 and TRBJ2-3, the full variable domain is NAGVMQNPRHLVRRRGQEARLRCSPMKGHSHVYWYRQLPEEGLKFMVYLQKENIIDESGMPKERFSAEFPKEGPSILRIQQVVRGDSAAYFCASSPQTSAGDTQYFGPGTRLTVL.

This sequence joins TRBV11-2 and TRBJ2-1; no firm D call. This CDR3 is built from 13 residues. V was cut by 3 bases and J by 12 bases, with 15 bases left in between. Germline V CDR1 and CDR2: SGHAT, FQNNGV. CDR3 loop: CASSLFQSRMQFF. The CDR3 bases are TGTGCCAGCAGCTTGTTCCAGAGTCGGATGCAGTTCTTC.

The chain's CDR3 is CASSLSPTGRGTEAFF. The CDR3 DNA sequence: TGTGCCAGCAGTTTATCCCCGACAGGGAGGGGCACTGAAGCTTTCTTT. V gene TRBV28 combines with J gene TRBJ1-1; TRBD1 aligns across 7 bases. The CDR3 has 16 amino acids. Germline lookup yields CDR1 MDHEN and CDR2 SYDVKM. The junction had 9 bases not matched to a gene; V was cut back by 1 base and J by 4 bases.

This clonotype was detected ten times or more. The chain employs TRBV7-9 and TRBJ1-4; 8 positions match TRBD1. Germline values: CDR1 SEHNR, CDR2 FQNEAQ (reference sequence). CDR3 size: 15 residues. With V trimmed by 3 bases and J by 4 bases, 4 bases remained unmatched. As DNA, the CDR3 is TGTGCCAGCAGCTTCATCGGACAGGGTAATGAAAAACTGTTTTTT. Translated, it gives CASSFIGQGNEKLFF.

This clonotype was seen ten or more times. V and J are TRBV28 and TRBJ1-2; no definite D call. V lost 6 bases and J 2 bases, leaving 7 bases between the germline ends. The CDR3 loop spans 12 amino acids. Germline V gene sequence: CDR1 MDHEN, CDR2 SYDVKM. CDR3 in amino acids: CASRESNYGYTF. CDR3 bases: TGTGCCAGCAGGGAGTCGAACTATGGCTACACCTTC.

The chain is built from TRBV11-1 and TRBJ2-1; 7 bases are shared with TRBD2. Germline CDR1 SGHAT, CDR2 FQDESV (reference sequence). The J segment lost 1 base and the V segment lost 4 bases, leaving 7 bases of the junction unmatched. This CDR3 contains 16 residues. The DNA for the CDR3 is TGTGCCAGCAGCTCAGACCTAGCGGTGTCCTACAATGAGCAGTTCTTC. It codes for CASSSDLAVSYNEQFF.

V and J are TRBV6-5 and TRBJ1-1; D perhaps matches TRBD1 (5 bases). Germline V gene lookup returns CDR1 MNHEY and CDR2 SVGAGI. This CDR3 spans 15 amino acids. Trimming cost V 0 bases and J 1 base, with 9 bases left between them. The CDR3 nucleotides are TGTGCCAGCAGTTACTCGGGCAGGGCGAACACTGAAGCTTTCTTT. This sequence encodes CASSYSGRANTEAFF.

This clonotype was counted only a few times. The chain uses TRBV27 and TRBJ1-4, with 7 bases fitting TRBD1. The V gene end was trimmed by 7 bases and the J gene end by 7 bases; junction bases not matched to a gene: 12. Germline V lookup: CDR1 MNHEY, CDR2 SMNVEV (reference sequence). This CDR3 region has 15 residues. The CDR3 loop is CASKRARGPFEKLFF. Written as DNA, the CDR3 is TGTGCCAGCAAGAGAGCAAGGGGGCCGTTTGAAAAACTGTTTTTT.

As to this clonotype: A read error may produce the germline difference seen at one junction end. The chain is built from TRBV5-1 and TRBJ2-3, with 8 nucleotides matching TRBD1. Germline V CDR1 and CDR2: SGHRS, YFSETQ. CDR3 length equals 15 residues. The CDR3 coding sequence is TGCGCCAGCAGCCCAGGGGGCGCAGGCACAGATATGCAGTATTTT. Protein: CASSPGGAGTDMQYF.

This clonotype was observed many times. This chain links TRBV7-9 with TRBJ2-1; D unclear. The CDR3 has 12 amino acids. From germline, CDR1 is SEHNR and CDR2 FQNEAQ (reference sequence). Trimming removed 1 base from V and 6 bases from J, with 4 bases in between. The CDR3 here is CASSLGVNEQFF. In nucleotides, the CDR3 is TGTGCCAGCAGCTTAGGGGTCAATGAGCAGTTCTTC.

The J gene is TRBJ2-5, the V gene TRBV5-1; tentative D call: TRBD1 (6 bases). Trimming pared 3 bases from V and 3 bases from J, leaving 15 bases between. The CDR3 sequence is 15 residues long. Germline CDR1 and CDR2: SGHRS and YFSETQ. The CDR3 bases are TGCGCCAGCAGCTATTCGGGACAACTAGAAGAGACCCAGTACTTC. It yields the protein CASSYSGQLEETQYF.

The chain recombines TRBV6-6 with TRBJ2-1, with 8 bases that match TRBD1. This CDR3 comprises 15 residues. Germline loops: CDR1 MNHNY, CDR2 SVGAGI (reference sequence). V shed 6 bases, J shed 3 bases, and the junction held 7 bases outside the gene matches. The chain's CDR3 is CASRSSGQVYNEQFF. The CDR3 DNA reads TGTGCCAGCAGGTCCTCGGGACAGGTCTACAATGAGCAGTTCTTC.

Concerning this clonotype itself: A much larger clone differs by one base, so this may be a read error. V usage is TRBV29-1 and J usage is TRBJ2-1; possibly TRBD1 for D (5 bases). The germline CDR1 and CDR2 sequences are SQVTM and ANQGSEA. The germline V and J ends were trimmed by 8 bases and 4 bases, with 15 bases remaining between them. This CDR3 region has 13 residues. CDR3 amino acids: CSTQVDTYNEQFF. In DNA form, the CDR3 reads TGCAGCACCCAAGTGGACACATACAATGAGCAGTTCTTC.